The TCR beta chain under discussion was sequenced for a study of siplizumab effects on memory and regulatory T cells. Per the germline V gene, CDR1 is MDHEN and CDR2 is SYDVKM. This CDR3 has 15 amino acids. Trimming took 6 bases from V and 8 from J; bases not matched to a gene: 9. TCR templates numbering 80,000 to 100,000 were assayed per sample. Sequencing was performed with immunoSEQ multiplex PCR; in TCRdb, only in-frame clones are kept and a portion is missing. The profile shows tens of thousands of clones, 90% to 95% of them singletons. V usage is TRBV28 and J usage is TRBJ2-1; 11 nucleotides agree with TRBD2. This sequence was found in a human donor in good health. The specimen was CD8+ T cells sorted from blood. CDR3 in DNA: TGTGCCAGCAGGGATGCTAGCGGGGGGTTCGATGAGCAGTTCTTC. As protein: CASRDASGGFDEQFF. Combining the CDR3 with reference TRBV28 and TRBJ2-1 gives the whole variable domain DVKVTQSSRYLVKRTGEKVFLECVQDMDHENMFWYRQDPGLGLRLIYFSYDVKMKEKGDIPEGYSVSREKKERFSLILESASTNQTSMYLCASRDASGGFDEQFFGPGTRLTVL.